The 12 T cell receptor beta chains below were found in one sample sequenced in a study of shared clonotypes between healthy human individuals. Method: immunoSEQ multiplex PCR; TCRdb's copy keeps in-frame clones and lacks some. This sample has roughly 1,500,000 clones, with 95% to 99% found just once. Material for sequencing was naive CD4+ T cells sorted from blood. Subset indicated: CD45RA+ positively selected. The receptors come from a man aged 25-45 years in good health.

V and J are TRBV14 and TRBJ2-1; the D call may be TRBD1 or TRBD2 (5 bases each). Germline CDR1 SGHDN, CDR2 FVKESK. The CDR3 contains 15 residues. Trimming removed 2 bases from V and 9 bases from J, with 17 bases in between. The CDR3: CASSQSLGVTGEQFF. The CDR3 bases are TGTGCCAGCAGCCAAAGCCTGGGGGTGACGGGTGAGCAGTTCTTC.

The DNA for the CDR3 is TGCAGCGCACGAATGAGCAATCAGCCCCAGCATTTT. Translated, it gives CSARMSNQPQHF. J is TRBJ1-5 and V is TRBV29-1, with D uncertain. Germline V gene lookup returns CDR1 SQVTM and CDR2 ANQGSEA. The length of the CDR3 is 12 residues. V dropped 7 bases and J dropped 1 base, with 8 bases sitting between them.

This chain links TRBV2 with TRBJ1-2; the D gene is possibly TRBD1 (6 bases). Germline values: CDR1 SNHLY, CDR2 FYNNEI. This CDR3 region has 14 residues. V shed 6 bases and J shed 7 bases, with 18 bases lying between them. CDR3 in amino acids: CASRTGRGGSGYTF. The CDR3 bases are TGTGCCAGCAGGACAGGCAGGGGTGGGTCTGGCTACACCTTC.

The chain carries TRBV6-6 and TRBJ2-5; D remains unclear. The V end was cut by 0 bases, the J end by 5 bases, with 4 bases between. The germline V gene has CDR1 MNHNY and CDR2 SVGAGI (reference sequence). This CDR3 has 12 amino acids. The CDR3 DNA is TGTGCCAGCAGTTACTCGAGTGAGACCCAGTACTTC. It translates to CASSYSSETQYF.

This clone occurred once. V and J are TRBV7-2 and TRBJ2-5; no clear D. The CDR3 is 13 residues long. The germline gives CDR1 SGHTA, CDR2 FQGNSA. V lost 5 bases and J lost 7, with 14 bases in between. The CDR3 DNA is TGTGCCAGCAGCCCCTCCTCAGGTGGGACCCAGTACTTC. Translating it yields CASSPSSGGTQYF.

This clone was seen once. The chain has TRBV7-3 and TRBJ1-2; D may be TRBD1 (5 bases). The V end was cut by 2 bases, the J end by 7 bases, with 11 bases between. Germline V CDR1 and CDR2: SGHTA, FQGTGA. The CDR3 totals 13 residues. The CDR3 spells CASSLGAGGGYTF. As DNA, the CDR3 is TGTGCCAGCAGCTTAGGGGCCGGGGGTGGCTACACCTTC.

The genes are TRBV2 and TRBJ1-1; D unclear. Trimming pared 4 bases from V and 0 bases from J, leaving 12 bases between. This CDR3 spans 15 amino acids. CDR1 and CDR2 from the germline V gene are SNHLY and FYNNEI. The CDR3: CASSAMGQMNTEAFF. CDR3 nucleotide sequence: TGTGCCAGCAGTGCAATGGGCCAAATGAACACTGAAGCTTTCTTT.

The chain combines TRBV7-9 with TRBJ2-1; a weak D match, TRBD2 (6 bases). The germline V gene has CDR1 SEHNR and CDR2 FQNEAQ (reference sequence). Trimming left V 8 bases short and J 3 bases short, with 20 bases between. CDR3 length: 16 amino acids. CDR3: CASFPPSGDIYNEQFF. The CDR3 DNA is TGTGCCAGCTTCCCTCCTTCGGGAGATATCTACAATGAGCAGTTCTTC.

This chain connects TRBV28 to TRBJ1-2, with TRBD1 as a possible D gene (5 bases). Trimming cost V 7 bases and J 3 bases, with 15 bases left between them. The CDR3 covers 14 residues. Germline CDR1 and CDR2: MDHEN and SYDVKM. The CDR3 bases are TGTGCCAGCACGGAGTGGGACCTCGACTATGGCTACACCTTC. This encodes CASTEWDLDYGYTF.

The chain links TRBV28 to TRBJ2-7; D possibly corresponds to TRBD2 (5 bases). Germline V gene lookup returns CDR1 MDHEN and CDR2 SYDVKM. V lost 5 bases and J lost 6, with 11 bases in between. The CDR3 extends over 12 amino acids. CDR3 in DNA: TGTGCCAGCAGTACGGGGTCGGGCGAGCAGTACTTC. This sequence encodes CASSTGSGEQYF.

CDR3 DNA: TGTGCCTGGAGTGTTCAGTACAGGGGGGAAGCGAACACCGGGGAGCTGTTTTTT. The encoded protein is CAWSVQYRGEANTGELFF. The genes are TRBV30 and TRBJ2-2; 8 bases fit TRBD1. Germline V gene sequence: CDR1 GTSNPN, CDR2 SVGIG (reference sequence). This CDR3 spans 18 amino acids. The J segment lost 0 bases and the V segment lost 0 bases, leaving 9 bases of the junction unmatched.

The chain has TRBV29-1 and TRBJ1-5, with TRBD1 matching over 9 bases. V lost 6 bases and J lost 3; bases outside the gene matches: 6. This CDR3 is 14 amino acids long. The germline gives CDR1 SQVTM, CDR2 ANQGSEA. The CDR3 sequence: CSVVGQGDNQPQHF. CDR3 sequence (DNA): TGCAGCGTCGTGGGACAGGGAGACAATCAGCCCCAGCATTTT.